One T cell receptor (beta chain) is described in this entry. This clone appeared once. Its target antigen remains unknown. Base quality data are lacking; no much larger clone is found one base away. Receptor amplification or capture employed the immunoSEQ multiplex PCR assay. For the multiplex PCR, a mixture combining 60 forward primers for TCR Vbeta segments and 13 reverse primers for TCR Jbeta segments was used. Amplification of the CDR3 region of rearranged TCR beta genes was performed with a multiplex PCR assay on genomic DNA. The amplified TCR beta libraries were sequenced on the Illumina HiSeq System as 87-base-pair reads. The published analysis was carried out like this. In a later analysis, about 80 million unique TCR beta chains were counted across the 690 or so repertoires, and roughly 10 million of these chains were shared by at least two donors. To remove PCR and sequencing errors, raw reads were error-corrected and collapsed into unique sequences using a nearest-neighbor algorithm that merged closely related sequences. V, D and J gene segments were assigned by aligning CDR3 sequences to IMGT reference sequences. For a sequence to be retained, a match of at least six nucleotides was required to both a V gene segment and a J gene segment. A rearrangement was called productive if the CDR3 had no stop codons and remained in frame with V and J, and every other rearrangement was called non-productive. CDR3 was defined by IMGT convention, running from the second conserved V-encoded cysteine to the conserved J-encoded phenylalanine. In an earlier analysis of around 600 of the donors, sequences lacking an unambiguous match to a single V gene segment were excluded. In an earlier analysis of several hundred of the donors, V segments were called functional above 56.7% productive rearrangements and were called segregating when the between-donor standard deviation exceeded 5%. To diagnose cytomegalovirus status from the catalog of TCR beta chain sequences, a statistical classification framework was built. A later analysis assigned V and J genes by comparing TCR nucleotide sequences with IMGT/GENE-DB human TR gene sequences. A later analysis assigned CDR3 sequences and most-parsimonious VDJ recombination scenarios with the TCRdist pipeline. A later analysis defined each TCR beta chain by its CDR3 amino acid sequence plus V-gene family, and excluded reads lacking a unique V-gene family. In a later analysis, around 650 highly shared, low-generation-probability nucleotide sequences were removed to address suspected cross-contamination and a sequencing artifact. A later analysis calculated a clonal expansion index for each public chain from normalized within-repertoire ranks of inferred template counts. A later analysis computed generation probabilities with a VDJ recombination model fitted to out-of-frame rearrangements, and checked the results against IGoR. A later analysis scored TCR-TCR, TCR-HLA and TCR-CMV co-occurrence with hypergeometric tests, applying a repertoire-size bias correction to TCR pairs. In a later analysis, false discovery rates were estimated by permuting HLA or CMV assignments 20 times. In a later analysis, co-occurring TCRs were grouped using DBSCAN, with TCRdist sequence similarity added in when clustering inside HLA-allele-positive subsets. Co-occurrence clustering excluded repertoires with fewer than 30,000 or more than 120,000 public chains, plus five with anomalous nucleotide sharing. The table was pulled from immuneACCESS by TCRdb, which kept in-frame rearrangements only. Such tables lose some clones; where checked, under half of the loss comes from unresolved V genes, and the rest has no known cause. V, J and clone size are taken as reported in that table, and D and trimming were inferred from the DNA itself. Present in this sample are roughly 150,000 clones, 65% to 85% of which were seen just once. Roughly 4.3% of the sample is in the top ten clones.

The cohort consisted of 600 to 750 healthy bone marrow donors. Cohort members were all nominally healthy when sampled, although unrecorded immune exposures were likely present. The donor was CMV seropositive and was included in the group of approximately 310 seropositive cohort members. A peripheral blood sample was provided by each donor, and peripheral blood mononuclear cells were used for TCR beta sequencing. The Qiagen DNeasy Blood Extraction Kit was used to extract genomic DNA from the blood cell samples. This record comes from a study of cytomegalovirus exposure and HLA in healthy donors (dated by TCRdb to 2017 to 2019). In terms of the full investigation: According to an earlier analysis of 587 of the donors, about 179 million T cells yielded roughly 110 million unique TCR beta sequences and 250 to 350 Gb of sequence data. To predict cytomegalovirus infection status, the study combined high-throughput TCR immunosequencing, statistical association of individual TCRs with disease status, and machine learning. All discovery cohort repertoires had been generated using a single sequencing platform. The number of donors typed differed by locus, with about 629-640 for A, B, C, DRB1 and DQB1, around 500 for DQA1, over 600 for DPA1, and around 430 for DPB1. Besides the first cohort of under 700 subjects, a separate validation cohort made up of 120 different subjects was used. Donor age, sex, ethnicity and CMV serostatus were compiled together with the repertoire data. To study patterns of TCR occurrence, a later analysis re-analyzed previously published TCR beta repertoires from hundreds of donors and added high-resolution HLA genotyping. Of the roughly 400 genotyped donors, 81% were placed in the genetic ancestry cluster associated with self-reported Caucasian donors. The later analysis used no new phenotypic data to find candidate immune exposures, relying instead on TCR beta sequences and their occurrence across donors. The study was designed to test whether signatures of past pathogen exposure could be identified by cataloging public T cell receptors. Class I and class II HLA loci were covered by the typing at four-digit resolution. The T cell repertoires of under 700 subjects were profiled by immunosequencing and related to cytomegalovirus serostatus. Among 398 genotyped donors of the cohort, an average of about 240,000 unique TCR beta nucleotide sequences were sequenced per donor, roughly 20% of them non-productive. About 310 gigabases of sequencing data and tens of millions of unique TCR sequences were included in an early release covering several hundred HLA-typed donors. Roughly five DR-DQ haplotypes were handled as single units for association and clustering, since linkage in the cohort was strong. An earlier analysis of around 580 of the donors used high-throughput TCR beta sequencing to judge whether each TCR beta V gene segment behaved as functional or pseudogenic. Genome-wide SNP genotypes for about 55% of the roughly 670 donors were used in a later genetic analysis, which treated that subset as a discovery cohort. Results and caveats for the whole study, not just this receptor: Immune exposure information for the cohort was limited to CMV serostatus. Most TCR sequences were seen in very few donors, while some public TCRs were found in many individuals. The classifier was reported to diagnose cytomegalovirus status with high specificity and sensitivity in both the original and validation cohorts. According to a later analysis, TCR association rates differed among HLA loci, with DRB1 alleles showing the most associated TCRs and HLA-C alleles showing the fewest. A total of about 180 TCR beta chains were listed by the study as associated with cytomegalovirus. An association between a missense DCLRE1C variant and V-gene and J-gene trimming of TCR beta chains was found in a later genetic analysis and replicated in an independent cohort. In an earlier analysis of approximately 600 of the donors, most TCR beta V segments were observed in productive rearrangements about 90% or about 30% of the time, broadly matching IMGT annotations. Because the 87-base-pair reads could not distinguish some IMGT-functional V segments, including TRBV6-2 and TRBV6-3, those segments were excluded. Linkage disequilibrium might explain the correlated functional status among segregating V segments, but an unknown experimental factor could not be excluded. According to a later analysis, parvovirus B19, influenza, CMV and Epstein-Barr virus appeared linked to several top co-occurrence clusters. Only TCR beta chains were sequenced in this cohort, and the absence of alpha or paired-chain data limited detectable features. The authors suggested that the approach could potentially be extended to other disease states and immunological phenotypes. A further reported finding was that TCR beta sequences accurately predicted the HLA-A and HLA-B alleles for most subjects in the first cohort. Presence/absence analyses assumed roughly uniform sequencing depth across donors, an assumption that may not hold. The sequencing pipeline was judged likely to have produced a cluster of highly shared sequence variants as a technical artifact. A later analysis found that most CMV-associated TCR beta chains appeared HLA-restricted, with HLA associations seemingly driven largely by CMV exposure. When HLA alleles, especially DR and DQ, strongly co-occurred, TCR associations were difficult to assign to individual alleles. HLA typing was unavailable for some donors at each locus, so association tests used only the typed subset. In a later analysis, over 15,000 TCR beta sequences were associated with specific HLA alleles at a false discovery rate of 0.05. The earlier analysis of some 540 of the donors excluded 15 to 20 rarely observed V segments, including chromosome 9 orphons, because counts were too low. In vitro tests confirmed that a few of the cytomegalovirus-associated TCR beta chains recognize cytomegalovirus antigens. Compared with the roughly 700-donor mean, donors in an Asian-associated ancestry cluster had fewer N-insertions in productive TCRs, according to a later genetic analysis. A later analysis found that HLA-associated TCR beta chains were more clonally expanded and had lower generation probabilities than equally common non-associated chains.

Trimming removed 0 bases from V and 3 bases from J, leaving 14 bases between the germline ends. From a lookup of the germline V gene, CDR1 and CDR2 are LGHNA and YSLEER. The CDR3 sequence holds 16 residues, the cysteine and phenylalanine included. Just the 48-base CDR3 DNA is kept, in frame starting at base 1. The chain is assembled from TRBV4-3 and TRBJ1-1; D gene: possibly TRBD1, on 5 matching bases. Source material: PBMCs. The receptor comes from a woman in her thirties or forties in good health and CMV-seropositive. The CDR3 region reads CASSQDPGRLDTEAFF. The nucleotide sequence reads as follows: TGCGCCAGCAGCCAAGACCCAGGGAGGTTAGACACTGAAGCTTTCTTT.